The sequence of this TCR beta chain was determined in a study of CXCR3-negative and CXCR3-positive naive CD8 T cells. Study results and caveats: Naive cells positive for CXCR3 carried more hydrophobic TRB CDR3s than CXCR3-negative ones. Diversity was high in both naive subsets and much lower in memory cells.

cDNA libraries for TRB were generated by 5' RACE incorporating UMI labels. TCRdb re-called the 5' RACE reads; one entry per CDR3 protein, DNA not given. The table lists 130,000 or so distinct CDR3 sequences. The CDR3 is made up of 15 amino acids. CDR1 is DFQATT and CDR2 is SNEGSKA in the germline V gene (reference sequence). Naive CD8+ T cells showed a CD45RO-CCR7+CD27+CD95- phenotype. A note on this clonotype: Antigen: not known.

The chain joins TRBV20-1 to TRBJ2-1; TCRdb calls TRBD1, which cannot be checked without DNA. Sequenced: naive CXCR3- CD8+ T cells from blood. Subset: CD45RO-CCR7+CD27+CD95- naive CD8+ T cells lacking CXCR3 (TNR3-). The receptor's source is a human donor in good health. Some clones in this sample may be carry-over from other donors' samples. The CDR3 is CSARDAGQGGSEQFF.